Below, 13 T cell receptor beta chains from the same sample are listed, as sequenced in a study of response to subunit inactivated influenza vaccine. TCRdb reprocessed the RT-PCR reads via MiXCR and lists one record per CDR3 protein. The sample has 650,000 to 800,000 distinct CDR3 sequences, roughly 13% seen once. The material sequenced was PBMCs from blood, taken 14 to 15 days before vaccination. Receptor source: a middle-aged man who received an inactivated influenza vaccine.

This chain uses TRBV2 with TRBJ2-5; 7 nucleotides agree with TRBD2. The CDR3 is 15 residues long. CDR1 SNHLY and CDR2 FYNNEI come from the germline V gene. V lost 3 bases and J lost 7; bases outside the gene matches: 11. CDR3 protein: CASSDSAGRARTQYF. The CDR3 DNA sequence: TGTGCCAGCAGTGATTCAGCGGGACGAGCTCGGACCCAGTACTTC. The variable domain in full, with the rest retrieved from reference TRBV2 and TRBJ2-5, is EPEVTQTPSHQVTQMGQEVILRCVPISNHLYFYWYRQILGQKVEFLVSFYNNEISEKSEIFDDQFSVERPDGSNFTLKIRSTKLEDSAMYFCASSDSAGRARTQYFGPGTRLLVL.

V and J are TRBV12-3 or TRBV12-4 and TRBJ2-7; a weak D match, TRBD2 (6 bases). V gave up 6 bases and J gave up 2 bases, with 14 bases separating them. The length of the CDR3 is 14 residues. Here the CDR3 DNA reads TGTGCCAGCAGCCGCGGGACTTTCCCCTACGAGCAGTACTTC. This gives the protein CASSRGTFPYEQYF.

This clonotype occurred a few times. The chain is built from TRBV5-4 and TRBJ2-2; D not resolved. This CDR3 region has 12 residues. Trimming took off 2 bases at V and 7 bases at J, with 6 bases between the two ends. Germline V gives CDR1 SGHNT, CDR2 YYREEE (reference sequence). The DNA of the CDR3 is TGTGCCAGCAGCTTCATGGGCGGGGAGCTGTTTTTT. Amino acids: CASSFMGGELFF. The whole variable domain, filled in from reference TRBV5-4 and TRBJ2-2, reads ETGVTQSPTHLIKTRGQQVTLRCSSQSGHNTVSWYQQALGQGPQFIFQYYREEENGRGNFPPRFSGLQFPNYSSELNVNALELDDSALYLCASSFMGGELFFGEGSRLTVL.

This clonotype came up a few times. This chain connects TRBV25-1 to TRBJ2-2, with TRBD1 as a possible D gene (5 bases). In germline, CDR1 is MGHDK, CDR2 SYGVNS. Trimming pared 0 bases from V and 4 bases from J, leaving 12 bases between. This CDR3 is built from 16 residues. The CDR3 region has the DNA TGTGCCAGCAGTGAATACGCAGGGTCGCCCACCGGGGAGCTGTTTTTT. Protein product: CASSEYAGSPTGELFF. Full variable domain (outside the CDR3, taken from reference TRBV25-1 and TRBJ2-2): EADIYQTPRYLVIGTGKKITLECSQTMGHDKMYWYQQDPGMELHLIHYSYGVNSTEKGDLSSESTVSRIRTEHFPLTLESARPSHTSQYLCASSEYAGSPTGELFFGEGSRLTVL.

This clonotype occurred many times. CDR3 residues: CSVEGGSGGYQETQYF. CDR3 nucleotides: TGCAGCGTTGAAGGTGGATCGGGAGGTTACCAAGAGACCCAGTACTTC. The chain recombines TRBV29-1 with TRBJ2-5; 7 nucleotides align to TRBD2. Looked up from germline, CDR1 is SQVTM and CDR2 is ANQGSEA. The CDR3 runs 16 residues. J was trimmed by 0 bases and V by 1 base; bases with no gene match: 8.

The chain couples TRBV7-3 to TRBJ2-1, with 9 bases aligning to TRBD2. CDR3 length: 15 residues. V lost 5 bases and J lost 4; bases outside the gene matches: 6. Germline V CDR1 and CDR2: SGHTA, FQGTGA. CDR3 in amino acids: CASSPRREGYNEQFF. The CDR3 coding sequence is TGTGCCAGCAGCCCGCGGCGGGAGGGGTACAATGAGCAGTTCTTC. Using reference TRBV7-3 and TRBJ2-1 for the parts outside the CDR3, the full variable domain is GAGVSQTPSNKVTEKGKYVELRCDPISGHTALYWYRQSLGQGPEFLIYFQGTGAADDSGLPNDRFFAVRPEGSVSTLKIQRTERGDSAVYLCASSPRREGYNEQFFGPGTRLTVL.

This clonotype came up a few times. J is TRBJ1-3 and V is TRBV7-9, with D uncertain. The V end was cut by 0 bases, the J end by 7 bases, with 7 bases between. The CDR3 sequence is 13 residues long. Per germline, CDR1 SEHNR and CDR2 FQNEAQ (reference sequence). Written as DNA, the CDR3 is TGTGCCAGCAGCTTAGCAGGGTTGAACACCATATATTTT. This encodes CASSLAGLNTIYF.

This clonotype was observed a handful of times. This chain links TRBV4-3 with TRBJ2-1; 9 bases are a match to TRBD1. The CDR3 extends over 13 amino acids. Germline CDR1 and CDR2: LGHNA and YSLEER. V trimming: 4 bases; J trimming: 9 bases; junction bases outside the gene matches: 4. The CDR3 DNA follows: TGCGCCAGCAGCCCCGGGACAGGGTTTGAGCAGTTCTTC. The encoded protein is CASSPGTGFEQFF.

The sample holds a few counts of this clonotype. This chain links TRBV19 with TRBJ2-3, with D possibly matching TRBD2 (5 bases). The CDR3 loop spans 14 amino acids. Germline CDR1 and CDR2: LNHDA and SQIVND (reference sequence). V dropped 7 bases and J dropped 6 bases, with 17 bases sitting between them. CDR3 in DNA: TGTGCCAGTAAGAGGAGGTCGAGGGAGGATACGCAGTATTTT. It is translated as CASKRRSREDTQYF.

This clonotype was observed a handful of times. The CDR3 region is CASSPQHIGNMAQYF. Written as DNA, the CDR3 is TGTGCCAGCAGCCCACAGCACATTGGGAATATGGCCCAGTACTTC. The chain links TRBV7-2 to TRBJ2-5; no firm D call. Trimming shortened V by 5 bases and J by 9 bases, and 22 bases separated the two germline ends. This CDR3 is 15 amino acids long. Germline lookup yields CDR1 SGHTA and CDR2 FQGNSA.

This clonotype was seen ten or more times. V is TRBV7-8 and J is TRBJ2-7; TRBD1 or TRBD2 may be the D gene (6 bases each). Between the trimmed V and J ends, which lost 5 bases and 6 bases, there was a span of 17 bases. Germline V CDR1 and CDR2: SGHVS, FQNEAQ. There are 14 residues in the CDR3. The CDR3, as DNA: TGTGCCAGCAGCCCTGAGGGGGGAGGTTTCGAGCAGTACTTC. Translating gives CASSPEGGGFEQYF. The complete variable domain, with remaining parts taken from reference TRBV7-8 and TRBJ2-7, reads GAGVSQSPRYKVAKRGQDVALRCDPISGHVSLFWYQQALGQGPEFLTYFQNEAQLDKSGLPSDRFFAERPEGSVSTLKIQRTQQEDSAVYLCASSPEGGGFEQYFGPGTRLTVT.

This clonotype turned up a few times. The chain joins TRBV6-1 to TRBJ1-5, with 7 positions matching TRBD1. This CDR3 is built from 15 residues. Germline assignment: CDR1 MNHNS and CDR2 SASEGT. The V segment lost 4 bases and the J segment 3 bases; nucleotides outside the gene matches: 6. In DNA, the CDR3 is TGTGCCAGCAGTGTTGACAGGGTCAACAATCAGCCCCAGCATTTT. Translating gives CASSVDRVNNQPQHF.

The chain has TRBV27 and TRBJ2-3; 9 bases line up with TRBD2. V trimming: 2 bases; J trimming: 4 bases; junction bases outside the gene matches: 7. The CDR3 runs 16 residues. Germline V gene lookup returns CDR1 MNHEY and CDR2 SMNVEV (reference sequence). CDR3 sequence reads: CASSLMAGGLADTQYF. CDR3 sequence (DNA): TGTGCCAGCAGTTTAATGGCGGGGGGGCTCGCAGATACGCAGTATTTT.